This T cell receptor (beta chain) was sequenced for a study of T cells expressing NK-cell markers. Overall study context: Of eight sequenced donors, seven were HCMV-seropositive and one HCMV-seronegative. Overall study findings and caveats: Several of the donors also had these clonotypes leading their CD3+CD56-NKG2C+ fraction. Top CD8+ clonotypes included the dominant CD3+CD56+NKG2C+ clonotypes in six donors.

With regard to this clonotype: Its antigen is not identified.

Germline V gene data show CDR1 as DFQATT and CDR2 as SNEGSKA (reference sequence). The CDR3 totals 16 residues. With the 5' RACE reads reprocessed, TCRdb shows one record per CDR3 protein and no DNA. The sample totals 500,000 to 600,000 distinct CDR3 sequences. Sample: blood T cells: a sorted CD56 or NKG2C T cell subset, CD4+ or CD8+ T cells, or bulk PBMC T cells (not recorded which). The rearrangement links TRBV20-1 to TRBJ2-4; TCRdb's D call of TRBD2 is untestable without DNA. The receptor comes from a man aged 18 to 29 in good health. The CDR3 loop is CSARDWPSGAKNIQYF.